One and the same sample provided the 3 T cell receptor beta chains below, sequenced in a study of Ad26.COV2.S vaccination and SARS-CoV-2 variants. This table comes from immunoSEQ multiplex PCR, and its TCRdb copy is limited to in-frame clones, with some not included. The sample lists about 350,000 clones; just over 90% were seen once. This material consisted of peripheral blood, taken after recovery from COVID-19. All receptors derive from a human donor who had recovered from COVID-19.

In the case of this clone: At one of its ends the junction is not consistent with the germline gene, which may arise from a read error. The chain recombines TRBV7-7 with TRBJ2-5; a weak D match, TRBD2 (5 bases). The V gene's germline CDR1 is SSHAT and CDR2 FNYEAQ (reference sequence). The CDR3 covers 16 residues. The CDR3 sequence: CASSLGELSGVETQYF. CDR3 DNA: TGTGCTAGCAGCTTAGGCGAACTTTCCGGGGTGGAGACCCAGTACTTC.

The chain combines TRBV6-6 with TRBJ1-6; D gene unclear. The length of the CDR3 is 16 residues. V was cut by 7 bases and J by 6 bases, with 19 bases left in between. Germline-derived CDR1 and CDR2 are MNHNY and SVGAGI (reference sequence). The CDR3 is CASNLSGSNRNSPLHF. The DNA for the CDR3 is TGTGCCAGCAACCTTTCCGGGAGCAACCGTAATTCACCCCTCCACTTT.

The CDR3 sequence: CASSQDELAGGLGETQYF. CDR3 coding DNA: TGTGCCAGCAGCCAAGATGAGCTAGCGGGGGGGCTGGGGGAGACCCAGTACTTC. This chain joins TRBV3-1 (or the pseudogene TRBV3-2) and TRBJ2-5; 12 bases are shared with TRBD2. The CDR3 contains 18 residues. Germline CDR1 reads LGHDT; CDR2 reads YNNKEL (reference sequence). Unmatched junction bases numbered 10, after V lost 0 bases and J lost 5 bases.